This T cell receptor beta chain was sequenced for a study of molecular identifiers for immune sequencing clone quantification. CDR3 size: 14 residues. The germline CDR1 and CDR2 sequences are LNHNV and YYDKDF (reference sequence). V lost 5 bases and J 7 bases, leaving 15 bases between the germline ends. A single record per CDR3 protein comes from TCRdb applying MiXCR to the PCR reads. The sample has fewer than 350,000 distinct CDR3 sequences; 24% are singletons. The chain joins TRBV15 to TRBJ1-5; maybe TRBD1 (6 bases). The TCR originated in a human donor in good health. Some libraries in this study had Jurkat cell RNA spiked in. Source material: naive CD8+ T cells from blood, with Jurkat cell RNA spiked in. Subset specified: FACS-sorted CD8+CD4-CCR7+CD45RA+ naive T cells. The CDR3, as DNA: TGTGCCACCAGCGTACCAGGGGCTGCACAGCCCCAGCATTTT. It yields the protein CATSVPGAAQPQHF.